These 17 T cell receptor beta chains originate from one sample sequenced in a study of CD8+CD57+ T cells in acquired aplastic anemia. Researchers used genomic DNA as the template to profile TCR beta VDJ and CDR3. Each CDR3 protein gets one entry after TCRdb re-called the reads with MiXCR. The data contain around 180,000 distinct CDR3 sequences, 55% to 70% of them singletons. Sequencing used sorted CD4+, CD8+, or CD8+CD57+ T cells (not recorded which) from PBMCs. The origin of the receptors is a human donor with severe aplastic anemia or a healthy control (not recorded which).

This sequence joins TRBV15 and TRBJ2-7; 11 nucleotides line up with TRBD2. V lost 3 bases, J lost 6 bases, and 7 bases stayed unmatched. The CDR3 runs 15 residues. The germline gives CDR1 LNHNV, CDR2 YYDKDF (reference sequence). This chain's CDR3 is CATSRRWGTSGEQYF. The CDR3 DNA reads as TGTGCCACCAGCAGGAGATGGGGGACTAGCGGCGAGCAGTACTTC.

This sequence joins TRBV2 and TRBJ2-7; TRBD2 matches at 7 bases. Looked up from germline, CDR1 is SNHLY and CDR2 is FYNNEI. This CDR3 is built from 14 residues. V lost 10 bases, J lost 4 bases, and 13 bases stayed unmatched. The CDR3 DNA is TGTGCCACTAGAGCCGGCGGGAGTGGGTACGAGCAGTACTTC. It yields the protein CATRAGGSGYEQYF. The whole variable domain, remainder taken from reference TRBV2 and TRBJ2-7, is EPEVTQTPSHQVTQMGQEVILRCVPISNHLYFYWYRQILGQKVEFLVSFYNNEISEKSEIFDDQFSVERPDGSNFTLKIRSTKLEDSAMYFCATRAGGSGYEQYFGPGTRLTVT.

The chain uses TRBV5-1 and TRBJ2-1, with D perhaps TRBD1 (5 bases). The CDR3 spans 11 residues. Trimming cost V 6 bases and J 8 bases, with 9 bases left between them. CDR1 is SGHRS, CDR2 YFSETQ, per germline. The CDR3: CASTLGDEQFF. For the CDR3, the DNA is TGCGCCAGCACCTTAGGGGATGAGCAGTTCTTC.

Ten or more counts support this clonotype. The chain couples TRBV19 to TRBJ2-7; TRBD2 aligns across 10 bases. Germline assignment: CDR1 LNHDA and CDR2 SQIVND (reference sequence). This CDR3 comprises 14 residues. After removal of 1 base from V and 3 bases from J, the junction contained 0 bases not matched to a gene. The CDR3 is CASSIGTSGYEQYF. CDR3 in DNA: TGTGCCAGTAGTATAGGGACTAGCGGCTACGAGCAGTACTTC.

This chain joins TRBV15 and TRBJ2-1; D might be TRBD2 (5 bases). CDR1 and CDR2 from the germline V gene are LNHNV and YYDKDF (reference sequence). This CDR3 has 19 residues. Between the trimmed V and J ends, which lost 3 bases and 0 bases, there was a span of 21 bases. The CDR3 DNA follows: TGTGCCACCAGCAGCCAAGCTACCGGAGAGGGTAGCTCCTACAATGAGCAGTTCTTC. It is translated as CATSSQATGEGSSYNEQFF.

This clonotype has just a few counts. The V call is TRBV27, the J call TRBJ2-1, with D possibly called TRBD1 or TRBD2 (6 bases each). V lost 4 bases to trimming and J lost 12 bases, with 19 bases between them. Germline V lookup: CDR1 MNHEY, CDR2 SMNVEV (reference sequence). The CDR3 has 14 amino acids. The CDR3 DNA is TGTGCCAGCAGTTATGTAGGGGGGAGCCTAGGGCAGTTCTTC. Residues: CASSYVGGSLGQFF.

The chain has TRBV6-2 or TRBV6-3 and TRBJ1-1, with 7 bases identical to TRBD1. The CDR3 sequence is 15 residues long. Germline V gene data show CDR1 as MNHEY and CDR2 as SVGEGT. V trimming: 7 bases; J trimming: 0 bases; junction bases outside the gene matches: 8. CDR3 sequence (DNA): TGTGCCAGCAACCTACAGGGGCTGATGAACACTGAAGCTTTCTTT. Protein sequence: CASNLQGLMNTEAFF.

The chain links TRBV9 to TRBJ1-2; a possible D gene is TRBD1 (5 bases). Germline CDR1 is SGDLS and CDR2 is YYNGEE. The CDR3 has 13 residues. Trimming stripped 4 bases from V and 3 bases from J, with 10 bases between. The CDR3, as DNA: TGTGCCAGCAGCTTGGGGACGGACTATGGCTACACCTTC. The encoded protein is CASSLGTDYGYTF.

V is TRBV19 and J is TRBJ2-5, with a weak D call TRBD2 (5 bases). Trimming stripped 5 bases from V and 5 bases from J, with 12 bases between. Per the germline V gene, CDR1 is LNHDA and CDR2 is SQIVND (reference sequence). The CDR3 length is 13 residues. CDR3 sequence: CASSGSAAETQYF. Here the CDR3 DNA reads TGTGCCAGTAGTGGTAGCGCTGCGGAGACCCAGTACTTC.

J is TRBJ2-7 and V is TRBV7-2, with 7 bases lining up with TRBD2. V lost 5 bases to trimming and J lost 2 bases; unmatched junction nucleotides: 6. There are 14 residues in the CDR3. Germline V lookup: CDR1 SGHTA, CDR2 FQGNSA. This chain's CDR3 is CASSTSGTTYEQYF. The CDR3 nucleotides are TGTGCCAGCAGCACCTCCGGGACTACCTACGAGCAGTACTTC.

The rearrangement uses TRBV7-6 and TRBJ2-7; 9 bases line up with TRBD1. The CDR3 runs to 18 residues. Trimming cost V 5 bases and J 2 bases; bases outside gene matches: 16. CDR1 and CDR2 from the germline V gene are SGHVS and FNYEAQ. The CDR3 DNA is TGTGCCAGCAGCCCTAGACTAGGACAGGGGAAGTCTCCCTACGAGCAGTACTTC. Translation gives CASSPRLGQGKSPYEQYF.

The chain joins TRBV30 to TRBJ1-5, with 8 bases identical to TRBD1. CDR1 is GTSNPN, CDR2 SVGIG, per germline (reference sequence). V lost 2 bases, J lost 2 bases, and 5 bases stayed unmatched. The CDR3 is 15 residues long. CDR3 nucleotides: TGTGCCTGGAGTCTAGGGACAGGTGGCAATCAGCCCCAGCATTTT. It is translated as CAWSLGTGGNQPQHF.

The rearrangement joins TRBV7-9 to TRBJ2-7, with 7 bases lining up with TRBD2. This CDR3 comprises 11 residues. V was clipped by 5 bases and J by 7 bases; unmatched bases: 2. Germline-derived CDR1 and CDR2 are SEHNR and FQNEAQ (reference sequence). DNA for the CDR3: TGTGCCAGCAGCCGGGGGGTTGAGCAGTACTTC. This encodes CASSRGVEQYF. The full variable domain, completed using reference TRBV7-9 and TRBJ2-7, is DTGVSQNPRHKITKRGQNVTFRCDPISEHNRLYWYRQTLGQGPEFLTYFQNEAQLEKSRLLSDRFSAERPKGSFSTLEIQRTEQGDSAMYLCASSRGVEQYFGPGTRLTVT.

About this clonotype itself: Because it lacks the conserved phenylalanine or tryptophan at the end, this CDR3 is likely a read error. It is unclear where the CDR3 begins or ends on the DNA, so no DNA is shown, and the CDR3 is as TCRdb lists it. The V gene is TRBV5-6, the J gene TRBJ2-2; the listed D gene, TRBD1, was not tested against the DNA. The CDR3 is 8 amino acids long, termini counted. Germline V lookup: CDR1 SGHDT, CDR2 YYEEEE. CDR3 sequence: CASSLRGV.

Worth noting for this clonotype: With a much larger clone just one base away, this may be a read error. The chain recombines TRBV3-1 with TRBJ2-3; D is undetermined. The CDR3 contains 12 residues. Germline CDR1 LGHDT, CDR2 YNNKEL (reference sequence). CDR3 in amino acids: CACSPPSGTQYF. The CDR3 DNA follows: TGTGCCTGCAGCCCGCCATCGGGTACGCAGTATTTT.

This clonotype appeared once. The chain joins TRBV5-1 to TRBJ2-7; either TRBD1 or TRBD2 may supply D (5 bases each). Trimming took 3 bases from V and 6 from J, leaving 16 bases between them. This CDR3 is built from 14 residues. Germline V gene sequence: CDR1 SGHRS, CDR2 YFSETQ. CDR3 protein: CASSSGTFTVEQYF. The DNA of the CDR3 is TGCGCCAGCAGCTCAGGGACCTTCACGGTCGAGCAGTACTTC.

This chain connects TRBV2 to TRBJ2-3, with a possible D match to TRBD1 (6 bases). The CDR3 runs to 13 residues. V lost 9 bases and J 3 bases, leaving 13 bases between the germline ends. The germline gives CDR1 SNHLY, CDR2 FYNNEI. CDR3 sequence: CASYRRGTDTQYF. The CDR3, as DNA: TGTGCCAGTTACCGCAGGGGAACAGATACGCAGTATTTT.